These 13 T cell receptor beta chains were all obtained from the same sample, sequenced in a study of post-analysis software for immune sequencing data. Unique molecular identifiers were carried by the TCR beta cDNA libraries. TCRdb re-called the PCR reads with MiXCR, one entry per CDR3 protein. This table holds roughly 650,000 distinct CDR3 sequences, approximately 60% found once. General study points: Patients had higher frequencies than controls of about five TRBV segments, including TRBV5-6, TRBV5-1 and TRBV20-1.

No antigens are known for them. Sequencing input: blood. These receptors came from a girl aged 2 to 10 with multiple sclerosis.

This clonotype was seen only a few times. CDR3 in amino acids: CASSEGTGETDTQYF. In nucleotides, the CDR3 is TGTGCCAGCAGTGAGGGGACAGGGGAAACAGATACGCAGTATTTT. This chain links TRBV12-3 or TRBV12-4 with TRBJ2-3; 10 bases line up with TRBD1. CDR3 size: 15 residues. After removal of 5 bases from V and 3 bases from J, the junction contained 5 bases not matched to a gene.

V usage is TRBV29-1 and J usage is TRBJ1-1; tentatively, D is TRBD1 (5 bases). Trimming removed 3 bases from V and 5 bases from J, with 16 bases in between. This CDR3 is built from 14 residues. CDR1 and CDR2 (germline): SQVTM, ANQGSEA. CDR3 loop: CSVDSGTGGTEAFF. DNA of the CDR3: TGCAGCGTTGACAGCGGGACTGGGGGGACTGAAGCTTTCTTT.

V usage is TRBV29-1 and J usage is TRBJ2-7, with D tentatively TRBD2 (6 bases). This CDR3 comprises 13 residues. Germline V gene sequence: CDR1 SQVTM, CDR2 ANQGSEA. The V end lost 6 bases, the J end lost 5 bases, and 17 bases lay between the germline ends. In DNA form, the CDR3 reads TGCAGCGTGGCGGGACTCCCCGCGGACGAGCAGTACTTC. It encodes CSVAGLPADEQYF.

The chain carries TRBV5-8 and TRBJ1-2; possible D gene TRBD1, 6 bases. From germline, CDR1 is SGHTS and CDR2 YDEGEE. V lost 0 bases, J lost 13 bases, and 19 bases lay in between. The CDR3 sequence is 14 residues long. The CDR3 bases are TGTGCCAGCAGCTTGGCAGATGGGCCACCGGGGGCCACCTTC. This gives the protein CASSLADGPPGATF.

The chain combines TRBV29-1 with TRBJ2-1; D remains unclear. Germline assignment: CDR1 SQVTM and CDR2 ANQGSEA. Trimming removed 6 bases at V and 4 bases at J, with 10 bases between. The CDR3 contains 12 residues. The CDR3 region is CSVVSLYNEQFF. The CDR3 coding sequence is TGCAGCGTCGTTAGTTTGTACAATGAGCAGTTCTTC.

The chain uses TRBV6-5 and TRBJ2-3, with 8 positions matching TRBD2. Germline trimming cut 8 bases from V and 4 bases from J; bases unmatched to any gene: 11. This CDR3 has 15 residues. Germline V gives CDR1 MNHEY, CDR2 SVGAGI. The CDR3 DNA is TGTGCCAGCTGTATACGGGAGGGATATGCAGATACGCAGTATTTT. Its translation is CASCIREGYADTQYF.

V gene TRBV6-1 combines with J gene TRBJ2-7; TRBD2 aligns across 9 bases. Germline V CDR1 and CDR2: MNHNS, SASEGT. CDR3 length: 13 amino acids. V lost 7 bases and J lost 0; bases outside the gene matches: 1. Here the CDR3 DNA reads TGTGCCAGCATTAGCGGGAGCTCCTACGAGCAGTACTTC. The encoded protein is CASISGSSYEQYF.

The V call is TRBV12-3 or TRBV12-4, the J call TRBJ2-7; D unresolved. V lost 5 bases and J lost 3, with 17 bases in between. CDR3 size: 15 residues. The CDR3 region is CASSPRGAPSYEQYF. CDR3 in DNA: TGTGCCAGCAGTCCCCGCGGCGCCCCTAGCTACGAGCAGTACTTC.

The V and J genes are TRBV4-1 and TRBJ2-3; 7 bases align to TRBD2. The CDR3 runs to 17 residues. V dropped 0 bases and J dropped 2; count of bases not matched to a gene: 8. CDR1 and CDR2 (germline): MGHRA, YSYEKL. CDR3 DNA sequence: TGCGCCAGCAGCCAAGATAGGGCTAGCGGTTCCACAGATACGCAGTATTTT. Encoded protein: CASSQDRASGSTDTQYF.

This clonotype was found a few times. The DNA of the CDR3 is TGTGCCAGCAGCTCACAGACTAGCGGGAGCTCTGGGGCCAACGTCCTGACTTTC. Amino acid sequence: CASSSQTSGSSGANVLTF. The chain joins TRBV11-2 to TRBJ2-6, with TRBD2 identical over 12 bases. This CDR3 region has 18 residues. Losses at the gene ends were 4 bases for V and 0 bases for J; bases not matched to a gene: 4. In germline, CDR1 is SGHAT, CDR2 FQNNGV.

This chain joins TRBV7-9 and TRBJ2-1, with 9 bases matching TRBD1. This CDR3 region has 15 residues. CDR1 and CDR2 (germline): SEHNR, FQNEAQ (reference sequence). The CDR3 nucleotides are TGTGCAGGCAGCCTTGGACAGGGGATAGGAAATGAGCAGTTCTTC. Translation: CAGSLGQGIGNEQFF.

This chain uses TRBV20-1 with TRBJ2-5; D is unresolved. This CDR3 region has 13 residues. Germline lookup yields CDR1 DFQATT and CDR2 SNEGSKA (reference sequence). V was pared by 3 bases and J by 5 bases, with 13 bases between. CDR3 sequence reads: CSASFVTGETQYF. For the CDR3, the DNA is TGCAGTGCTAGTTTCGTCACGGGCGAGACCCAGTACTTC.

The V gene is TRBV5-5, the J gene TRBJ2-3; 14 nucleotides match TRBD2. V lost 1 base to trimming and J lost 4 bases; unmatched junction nucleotides: 2. CDR3 length: 16 residues. The germline gives CDR1 SGHKS, CDR2 YYEKEE (reference sequence). The CDR3 region is CASSLQTSGGADTQYF. CDR3 sequence (DNA): TGTGCCAGCAGCTTGCAGACTAGCGGGGGGGCAGATACGCAGTATTTT.